Listed below are T cell receptor beta chains from one sample, sequenced in a study of molecular identifiers for immune sequencing clone quantification. TCRdb analysed the PCR reads with MiXCR anew, one entry per CDR3 protein. The table lists hundreds of thousands of distinct CDR3 sequences, 25% of them singletons. The sequenced sample consisted of naive CD8+ T cells from blood, with Jurkat cell RNA spiked in. These receptor sequences come from a human donor in good health. Some libraries in this study had Jurkat cell RNA spiked in. Both conserved end residues are part of each CDR3. Expanded clones get a size class; other rows say once, few or many, or leave the size out.

clone_size,v_call,cdr3_aa
.,TRBV2,CASSGESMGRSSYEQYF
many,TRBV30,CAWSAGSSTEAFF
many,TRBV3-1,CASSHTGRWGYEQYF
many,TRBV28,CASSLRVTGGYEQYF
.,TRBV29-1,CSVEDTGPTYEQYF
.,TRBV30,CAWDTLNTEAFF
.,TRBV6-2/TRBV6-3,CASSIMDSPLHF
few,TRBV10-3,CAIRSASGANYEQYF
few,TRBV4-3,CASSQDLAGETQYF
.,TRBV7-9,CASSPTLGTGFINEQYF
many,TRBV20-1,CSASTGTYGTDTQYF
.,TRBV9,CASSVEGGGVWETQYF
.,TRBV6-1,CASSPLRGQGGTGELFF
many,TRBV11-2,CASSFPPTYNEQFF
.,TRBV7-9,CASSFGGLQETQYF
few,TRBV2,CASRRAWNTEAFF
.,TRBV11-2,CASSSGQGLRVEQYF
many,TRBV9,CASSETGGGQETQYF
few,TRBV11-1,CASSVWTSGSQHEQYF
few,TRBV12-5,CASGLQQGKEQYF
many,TRBV7-9,CASSQPRNTIYF
few,TRBV7-8,CASSQRDSYNEQFF
few,TRBV7-6,CASSSRVYTEAFF
few,TRBV6-5,CASSHKNPGGLDNEQFF
few,TRBV4-1,CASSQGGQGVGSYGYTF
few,TRBV6-1,CASSDNDRYIYGYTF
many,TRBV12-3/TRBV12-4,CASSPLQNMNTEAFF
many,TRBV19,CASSISLNTEAFF
many,TRBV19,CASSMGGTEWGNQPQHF
few,TRBV20-1,CSASRSAGLASYEQYF
.,TRBV3-1,CASSQDSGTGNTIYF
.,TRBV11-2,CASSLFTGGIGELFF
many,TRBV28,CASSNQGASDQPQHF
few,TRBV20-1,CSAREGTGGYNEQFF
few,TRBV5-4,CAGGGSGSNYGYTF